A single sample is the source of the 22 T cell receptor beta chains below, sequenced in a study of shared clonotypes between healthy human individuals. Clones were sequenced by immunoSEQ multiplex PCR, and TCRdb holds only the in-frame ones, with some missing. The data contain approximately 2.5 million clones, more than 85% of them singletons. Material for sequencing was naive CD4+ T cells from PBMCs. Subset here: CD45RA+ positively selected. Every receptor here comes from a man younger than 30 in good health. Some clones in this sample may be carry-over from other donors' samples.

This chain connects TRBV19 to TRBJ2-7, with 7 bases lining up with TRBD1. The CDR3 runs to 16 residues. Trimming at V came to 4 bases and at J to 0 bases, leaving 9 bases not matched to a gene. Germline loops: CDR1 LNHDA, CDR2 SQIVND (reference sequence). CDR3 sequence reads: CASSSMRQGFSYEQYF. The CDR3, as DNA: TGTGCCAGTAGTAGCATGAGACAGGGCTTCTCCTACGAGCAGTACTTC.

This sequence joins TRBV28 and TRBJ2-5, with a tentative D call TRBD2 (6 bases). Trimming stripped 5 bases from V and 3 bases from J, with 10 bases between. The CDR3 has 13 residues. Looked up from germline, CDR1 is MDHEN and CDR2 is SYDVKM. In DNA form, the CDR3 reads TGTGCCAGCAGTAGCGGGCCCGAAGAGACCCAGTACTTC. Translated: CASSSGPEETQYF. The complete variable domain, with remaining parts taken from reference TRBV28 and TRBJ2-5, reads DVKVTQSSRYLVKRTGEKVFLECVQDMDHENMFWYRQDPGLGLRLIYFSYDVKMKEKGDIPEGYSVSREKKERFSLILESASTNQTSMYLCASSSGPEETQYFGPGTRLLVL.

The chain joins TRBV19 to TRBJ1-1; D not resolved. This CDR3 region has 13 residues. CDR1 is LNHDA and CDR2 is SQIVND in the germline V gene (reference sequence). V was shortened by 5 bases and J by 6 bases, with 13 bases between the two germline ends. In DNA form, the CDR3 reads TGTGCCAGTAGTCTAAGGGATGGCGCTGAAGCTTTCTTT. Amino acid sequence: CASSLRDGAEAFF.

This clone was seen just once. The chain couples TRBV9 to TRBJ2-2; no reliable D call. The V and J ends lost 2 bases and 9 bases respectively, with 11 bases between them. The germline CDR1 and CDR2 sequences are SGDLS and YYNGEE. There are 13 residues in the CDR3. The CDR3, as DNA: TGTGCCAGCAGCGTTGAGGAAAATAGGGAGCTGTTTTTT. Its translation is CASSVEENRELFF.

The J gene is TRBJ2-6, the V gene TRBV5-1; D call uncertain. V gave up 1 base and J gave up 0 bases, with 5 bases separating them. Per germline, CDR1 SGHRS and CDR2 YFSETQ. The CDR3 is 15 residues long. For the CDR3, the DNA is TGCGCCAGCAGCTTGATACGCTCTGGGGCCAACGTCCTGACTTTC. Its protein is CASSLIRSGANVLTF.

For the CDR3, the DNA is TGCGCCAGCAGCCCCACCGGGACTAGCAAGGGAAACATTCAGTACTTC. Its translation: CASSPTGTSKGNIQYF. The V gene is TRBV4-1, the J gene TRBJ2-4; 9 bases agree with TRBD2. The CDR3 spans 16 residues. With V trimmed by 4 bases and J by 6 bases, 10 bases remained unmatched. Germline assignment: CDR1 MGHRA and CDR2 YSYEKL.

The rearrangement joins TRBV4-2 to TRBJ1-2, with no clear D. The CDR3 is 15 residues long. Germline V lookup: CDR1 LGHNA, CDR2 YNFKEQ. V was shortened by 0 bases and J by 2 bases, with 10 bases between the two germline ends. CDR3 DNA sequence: TGTGCCAGCAGCCAAGATCCGGCCGGAAACTATGGCTACACCTTC. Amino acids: CASSQDPAGNYGYTF.

CDR3: CASSSGRAYEQYF. In DNA, the CDR3 is TGTGCCAGCAGCTCGGGACGGGCCTACGAGCAGTACTTC. The chain combines TRBV7-8 with TRBJ2-7, with D tentatively TRBD1 or TRBD2 (5 bases each). The CDR3 length is 13 residues. With 4 bases removed from V and 2 bases from J, the gap between germline ends came to 9 bases. CDR1 is SGHVS and CDR2 is FQNEAQ in the germline V gene.

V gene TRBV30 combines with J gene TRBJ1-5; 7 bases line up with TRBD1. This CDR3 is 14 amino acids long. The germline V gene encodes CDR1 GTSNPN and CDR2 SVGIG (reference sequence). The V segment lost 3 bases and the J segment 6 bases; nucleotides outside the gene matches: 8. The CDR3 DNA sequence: TGTGCCTGGAGACGGCAGGGGGAGAGTCAGCCCCAGCATTTT. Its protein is CAWRRQGESQPQHF. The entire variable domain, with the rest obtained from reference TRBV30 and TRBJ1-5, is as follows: SQTIHQWPATLVQPVGSPLSLECTVEGTSNPNLYWYRQAAGRGLQLLFYSVGIGQISSEVPQNLSASRPQDRQFILSSKKLLLSDSGFYLCAWRRQGESQPQHFGDGTRLSIL.

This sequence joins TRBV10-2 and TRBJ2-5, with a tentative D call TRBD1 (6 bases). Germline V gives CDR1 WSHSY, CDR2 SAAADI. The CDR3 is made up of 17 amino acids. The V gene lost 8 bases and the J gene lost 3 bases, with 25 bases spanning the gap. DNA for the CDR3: TGCGCCAGCGCGCAGGGGATTAACGGAAGGAAGAAAGAGACCCAGTACTTC. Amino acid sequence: CASAQGINGRKKETQYF.

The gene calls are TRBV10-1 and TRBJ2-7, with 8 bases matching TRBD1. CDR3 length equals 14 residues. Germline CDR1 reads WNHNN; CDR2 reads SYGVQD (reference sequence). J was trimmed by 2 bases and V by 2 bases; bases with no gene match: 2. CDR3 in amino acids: CASSEGQGPYEQYF. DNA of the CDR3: TGCGCCAGCAGTGAGGGACAGGGCCCCTACGAGCAGTACTTC.

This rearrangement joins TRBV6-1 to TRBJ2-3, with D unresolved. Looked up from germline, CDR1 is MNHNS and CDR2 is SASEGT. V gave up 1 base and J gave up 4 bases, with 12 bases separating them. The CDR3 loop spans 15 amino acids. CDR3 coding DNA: TGTGCCAGCAGTGAAGAGGGTGGAAGGGCAGATACGCAGTATTTT. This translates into CASSEEGGRADTQYF.

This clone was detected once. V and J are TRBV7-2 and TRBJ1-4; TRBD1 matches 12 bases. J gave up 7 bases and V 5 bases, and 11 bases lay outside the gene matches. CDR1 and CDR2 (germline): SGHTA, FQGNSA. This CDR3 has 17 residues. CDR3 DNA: TGTGCCAGCAGCGCGTCCCGGGACAGGGGGCGAGGTGAAAAACTGTTTTTT. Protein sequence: CASSASRDRGRGEKLFF. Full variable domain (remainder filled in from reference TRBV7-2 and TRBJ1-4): GAGVSQSPSNKVTEKGKDVELRCDPISGHTALYWYRQSLGQGLEFLIYFQGNSAPDKSGLPSDRFSAERTGGSVSTLTIQRTQQEDSAVYLCASSASRDRGRGEKLFFGSGTQLSVL.

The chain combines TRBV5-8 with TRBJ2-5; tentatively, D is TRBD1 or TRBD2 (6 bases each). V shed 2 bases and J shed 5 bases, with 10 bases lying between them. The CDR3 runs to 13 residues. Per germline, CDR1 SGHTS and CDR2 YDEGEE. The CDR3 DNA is TGTGCCAGCAGCTTAAGGGGGACTGAGACCCAGTACTTC. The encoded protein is CASSLRGTETQYF.

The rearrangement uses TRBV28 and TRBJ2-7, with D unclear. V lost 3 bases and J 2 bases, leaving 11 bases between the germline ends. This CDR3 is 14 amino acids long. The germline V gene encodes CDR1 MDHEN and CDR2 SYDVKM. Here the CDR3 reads CASSLGHDPYEQYF. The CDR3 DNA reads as TGTGCCAGCAGTTTGGGCCATGATCCCTACGAGCAGTACTTC.

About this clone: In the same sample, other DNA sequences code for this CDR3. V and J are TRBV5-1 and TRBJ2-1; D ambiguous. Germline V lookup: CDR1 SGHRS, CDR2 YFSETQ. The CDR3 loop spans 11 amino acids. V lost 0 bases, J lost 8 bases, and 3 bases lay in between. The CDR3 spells CASSLADEQFF. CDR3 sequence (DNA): TGCGCCAGCAGCTTGGCAGATGAGCAGTTCTTC. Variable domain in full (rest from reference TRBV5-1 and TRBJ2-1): KAGVTQTPRYLIKTRGQQVTLSCSPISGHRSVSWYQQTPGQGLQFLFEYFSETQRNKGNFPGRFSGRQFSNSRSEMNVSTLELGDSALYLCASSLADEQFFGPGTRLTVL.

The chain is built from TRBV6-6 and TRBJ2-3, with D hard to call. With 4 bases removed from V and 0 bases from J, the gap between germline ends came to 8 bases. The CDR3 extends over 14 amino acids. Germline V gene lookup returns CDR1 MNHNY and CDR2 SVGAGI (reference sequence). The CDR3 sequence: CASSSPRSTDTQYF. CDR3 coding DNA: TGTGCCAGCAGTTCACCGAGGAGCACAGATACGCAGTATTTT.

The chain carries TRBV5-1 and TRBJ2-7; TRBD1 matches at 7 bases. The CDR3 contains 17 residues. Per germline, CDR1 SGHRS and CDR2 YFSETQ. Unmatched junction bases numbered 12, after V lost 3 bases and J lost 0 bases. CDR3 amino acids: CASSSEWTGRSSYEQYF. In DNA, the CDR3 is TGCGCCAGCAGCTCAGAATGGACAGGAAGGAGCTCCTACGAGCAGTACTTC.

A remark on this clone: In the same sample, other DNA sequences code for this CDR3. The CDR3 is CASSLLATGELFF. The CDR3 DNA reads TGTGCCAGCAGTTTATTGGCGACCGGGGAGCTGTTTTTT. The chain recombines TRBV28 with TRBJ2-2; D unresolved. CDR3 length: 13 residues. Trimming stripped 1 base from V and 5 bases from J, with 5 bases between. Germline CDR1 and CDR2: MDHEN and SYDVKM.

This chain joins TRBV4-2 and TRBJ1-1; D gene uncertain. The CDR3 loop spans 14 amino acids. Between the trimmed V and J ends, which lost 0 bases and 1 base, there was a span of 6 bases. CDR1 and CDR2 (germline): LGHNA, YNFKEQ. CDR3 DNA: TGTGCCAGCAGCCAAGAGGCAGCGAACACTGAAGCTTTCTTT. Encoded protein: CASSQEAANTEAFF.

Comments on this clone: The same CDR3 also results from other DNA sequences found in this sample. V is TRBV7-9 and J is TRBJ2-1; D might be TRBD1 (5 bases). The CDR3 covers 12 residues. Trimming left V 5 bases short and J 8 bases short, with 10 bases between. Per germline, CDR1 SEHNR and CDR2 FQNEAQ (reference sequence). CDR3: CASSLLGDEQFF. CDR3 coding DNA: TGTGCCAGCAGCCTTTTAGGGGATGAGCAGTTCTTC.

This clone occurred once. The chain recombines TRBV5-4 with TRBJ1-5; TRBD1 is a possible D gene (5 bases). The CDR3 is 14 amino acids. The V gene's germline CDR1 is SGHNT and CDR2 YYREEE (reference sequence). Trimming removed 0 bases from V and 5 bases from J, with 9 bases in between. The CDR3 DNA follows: TGTGCCAGCAGCTTGGGGGGGTTGGATCAGCCCCAGCATTTT. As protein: CASSLGGLDQPQHF.